This T cell receptor beta chain was captured by sequencing in a study of T cell responses to AZD1222 COVID-19 vaccine. The CDR3 length is 11 residues. V lost 4 bases, J lost 2 bases, and 1 base lay in between. The germline V gene encodes CDR1 SGHAT and CDR2 FQNNGV. Study results and limitations: Regions left unmutated in variants are reportedly the target of nearly half of spike-specific TCRs.

Method: immunoSEQ multiplex PCR; TCRdb's copy keeps in-frame clones and lacks some. This table has around 50,000 clones, roughly 90% appearing once. Of note for this clone: Its antigen is unknown.

The J gene is TRBJ2-3, the V gene TRBV11-2, with no clear D. Source: peripheral blood, taken 28 days after the second AZD1222 dose. The clonotype comes from an adult who received the AZD1222 COVID-19 vaccine. The CDR3 nucleotides are TGTGCCAGCAGCTACACAGATACGCAGTATTTT. Protein sequence: CASSYTDTQYF.